This T cell receptor beta chain is from a study of cytomegalovirus exposure and HLA in healthy donors. Germline loops: CDR1 SGHRS, CDR2 YFSETQ. This CDR3 spans 14 amino acids. V lost 3 bases and J lost 4; bases outside the gene matches: 6. With 60 Vbeta and 13 Jbeta primers, the PCR was carried out. The assay was immunoSEQ multiplex PCR, and TCRdb's table has in-frame clones only and misses some. The sample consists of 150,000 to 200,000 clones, around four fifths of them appearing once. Remarks on this clone: Because it lacks the conserved phenylalanine or tryptophan at the end, this CDR3 is likely a read error.

This chain connects TRBV5-1 to TRBJ2-7; 8 bases agree with TRBD1. The source material was PBMCs. This TCR came from a woman between 50 and 59 years old in good health and CMV-seronegative. The CDR3 loop reads CASSSRQGSYEQYL. The CDR3 nucleotides are TGCGCCAGCAGCTCTCGACAGGGGAGTTACGAGCAGTACCTC.